In this sample, the clone carrying this TCR beta chain turned up many times. Its antigen is currently unknown. V was clipped by 0 bases and J by 6 bases; unmatched bases: 7. Germline loops: CDR1 LGHNA, CDR2 YNFKEQ. The CDR3 covers 17 residues. As to time point: sample taken at primary tumor resection. Sequencing covered unsorted whole RNA taken from tumor, nontumor lung or frozen PBMC. Donation came from around 72 patients with untreated early-stage non-small cell lung cancer. The entry originates in a study of spatial heterogeneity in lung cancer. Study-level background: In raw reads, more than 8.5 appearances on average were recorded for each unique TCR and UMI combination. Findings and limits, study-wide: At tumor resection, ubiquitous expanded TCRs were detected in blood more often than later.

Every TCR cDNA molecule bore a unique molecular identifier. TCRdb reprocessed the 5' RACE reads with MiXCR, giving one entry per CDR3 protein. The profile covers about 36,000 distinct CDR3 sequences, with roughly 5.6% appearing a single time and about 30% taken by the ten largest. The V and J genes are TRBV4-2 and TRBJ1-5; 11 nucleotides match TRBD1. The clonotype comes from a female donor with early-stage non-small cell lung cancer. The sample in question was PBMCs, obtained at surgery. CDR3 DNA sequence: TGTGCCAGCAGCCAAGATTCTGGGACAGGGGGTGTTCAGCCCCAGCATTTT. Translated, it gives CASSQDSGTGGVQPQHF.